Following are 9 T cell receptor beta chains from one sample sequenced in a study of shared clonotypes between healthy human individuals. The assay was immunoSEQ multiplex PCR, and TCRdb's table has in-frame clones only and misses some. Altogether millions of clones are present, over 85% being singletons, with the ten largest covering approximately 0.13%. What was sequenced was naive CD4+ T cells sorted from blood. Subset noted: CD45RA+ positively selected. These TCRs come from a man aged 18 to 29 in good health.

V is TRBV6-1 and J is TRBJ1-2; 7 bases map to TRBD1. The CDR3 is 14 residues long. Germline V gives CDR1 MNHNS, CDR2 SASEGT. V lost 2 bases and J lost 14; bases outside the gene matches: 14. This CDR3 reads CASSERGGALSSTF. CDR3 sequence (DNA): TGTGCCAGCAGTGAACGAGGGGGCGCCTTGTCTAGTACCTTC.

V gene TRBV7-9 combines with J gene TRBJ2-2, with D possibly being TRBD1 (6 bases). This CDR3 has 15 residues. V was pared by 5 bases and J by 0 bases, with 10 bases between. From germline, CDR1 is SEHNR and CDR2 FQNEAQ (reference sequence). For the CDR3, the DNA is TGTGCCAGCAGCACAGACAGGCCGAACACCGGGGAGCTGTTTTTT. The encoded protein is CASSTDRPNTGELFF.

V is TRBV2 and J is TRBJ1-5, with D unresolved. The CDR3 covers 11 residues. The V gene's germline CDR1 is SNHLY and CDR2 FYNNEI. Deletions cut 7 bases from V and 4 bases from J, with 5 bases between. The CDR3 DNA sequence: TGTGCCAGCAACGGAAATCAGCCCCAGCATTTT. Translating it yields CASNGNQPQHF.

The chain has TRBV5-6 and TRBJ1-2; no definite D call. The germline gives CDR1 SGHDT, CDR2 YYEEEE. The ends were cut back, 4 bases at V and 4 bases at J, with 14 bases in the middle. The CDR3 is made up of 14 amino acids. The CDR3 region has the DNA TGTGCCAGCAGCCTGTCCGGTAGAGGCTATGGCTACACCTTC. Encoded protein: CASSLSGRGYGYTF.

In nucleotides, the CDR3 is TGTGCCAGCACAGGGGACCTTCCCTACGAGCAGTACTTC. Its protein product is CASTGDLPYEQYF. The chain has TRBV6-1 and TRBJ2-7; D may be TRBD1 (6 bases). Germline lookup yields CDR1 MNHNS and CDR2 SASEGT. CDR3 length equals 13 residues. The ends were cut back, 7 bases at V and 2 bases at J, with 12 bases in the middle.

The CDR3 spells CASTSFSRGKLFF. The CDR3 DNA reads as TGTGCCAGTACCTCCTTTAGTCGGGGTAAACTGTTTTTT. The J gene is TRBJ1-4, the V gene TRBV19; D is undetermined. V lost 7 bases, J lost 11 bases, and 17 bases lay in between. This CDR3 region has 13 residues. Looked up from germline, CDR1 is LNHDA and CDR2 is SQIVND (reference sequence).

This chain uses TRBV5-1 with TRBJ1-2; maybe TRBD1 (5 bases). Germline V gene lookup returns CDR1 SGHRS and CDR2 YFSETQ. The CDR3 totals 14 residues. V was clipped by 3 bases and J by 7 bases, with 16 bases between them. The CDR3 DNA is TGCGCCAGCAGCTGGGACGACCCTTTGCGTGGCTACACCTTC. Amino acids: CASSWDDPLRGYTF.

The genes are TRBV10-2 and TRBJ1-2, with TRBD1 identical over 11 bases. CDR3 length equals 14 residues. V was pared by 2 bases and J by 8 bases, with 4 bases of the junction left unmatched. CDR1 is WSHSY, CDR2 SAAADI, per germline. This CDR3 is CASSEQGQGGGYTF. In DNA, the CDR3 is TGCGCCAGCAGTGAGCAGGGACAGGGGGGCGGCTACACCTTC.

The chain is built from TRBV6-5 and TRBJ1-6; D gene unclear. This CDR3 contains 13 residues. V was cut by 4 bases and J by 12 bases, with 13 bases left in between. Germline values: CDR1 MNHEY, CDR2 SVGAGI. The CDR3 DNA follows: TGTGCCAGCAGTTTGGGGAGAATTCAACCCCTCCACTTT. Protein: CASSLGRIQPLHF.